The 22 T cell receptor beta chains given below trace back to one sample, sequenced in a study of spatial heterogeneity in lung cancer. TCRdb passed the 5' RACE reads through MiXCR, listing each CDR3 protein once. In the table there are 60,000 to 90,000 distinct CDR3 sequences, about 7.8% of which are singletons. Time point specified: sample taken at primary tumor resection. Sequencing was performed on PBMCs, taken at surgery. Receptor source: a male donor with early-stage non-small cell lung cancer.

The rearrangement joins TRBV5-4 to TRBJ2-5; 15 bases agree with TRBD2. This CDR3 has 15 amino acids. Germline-derived CDR1 and CDR2 are SGHNT and YYREEE (reference sequence). Trimming cost V 4 bases and J 7 bases; bases outside gene matches: 5. CDR3 in DNA: TGTGCCAGCAGCCAGGGGACTAGCGGGAGGCGGACCCAGTACTTC. Its protein product is CASSQGTSGRRTQYF.

This clonotype has just a few counts. This sequence joins TRBV28 and TRBJ1-1; 7 nucleotides agree with TRBD1. This CDR3 is 15 amino acids long. Germline CDR1 and CDR2: MDHEN and SYDVKM. J lost 0 bases, V lost 6 bases, and 7 bases had no gene match. The DNA of the CDR3 is TGTGCCAGCAGGCTTCCCGGGACAGTGAACACTGAAGCTTTCTTT. It specifies CASRLPGTVNTEAFF.

The V call is TRBV5-5, the J call TRBJ2-1, with a possible D match to TRBD2 (6 bases). The V gene's germline CDR1 is SGHKS and CDR2 YYEKEE (reference sequence). V was shortened by 4 bases and J by 5 bases, with 16 bases between the two germline ends. The CDR3 is made up of 15 amino acids. CDR3 bases: TGTGCCAGCAGCCCACCTATGCGGGGCAACAATGAGCAGTTCTTC. It encodes CASSPPMRGNNEQFF.

This clonotype came up many times. The CDR3 nucleotides read TGCAGTGCTCCCCCAGCGGGGTCTGGAAACACCATATATTTT. This sequence encodes CSAPPAGSGNTIYF. The chain couples TRBV20-1 to TRBJ1-3, with D unclear. The germline CDR1 and CDR2 sequences are DFQATT and SNEGSKA (reference sequence). The CDR3 runs 14 residues. V was cut by 5 bases and J by 1 base, with 12 bases left in between.

This clonotype came up many times. The CDR3 region is CASSFSVSHRADTQYF. The CDR3 DNA is TGTGCCAGCAGCTTTTCCGTGAGTCACAGGGCAGATACGCAGTATTTT. The chain carries TRBV11-2 and TRBJ2-3; D possibly corresponds to TRBD1 (6 bases). This CDR3 contains 16 residues. Germline V CDR1 and CDR2: SGHAT, FQNNGV. The V end was cut by 3 bases, the J end by 4 bases, with 17 bases between.

This clonotype showed up many times. The chain employs TRBV7-2 and TRBJ1-2, with D tentatively TRBD1 (5 bases). The CDR3 covers 15 residues. The V end lost 4 bases, the J end lost 8 bases, and 20 bases lay between the germline ends. Germline V gene data show CDR1 as SGHTA and CDR2 as FQGNSA. The CDR3 DNA reads TGTGCCAGCAGCTCCATTCAGGGTCGAAGCGAGGGCTACACCTTC. This encodes CASSSIQGRSEGYTF.

A few counts support this clonotype. This sequence joins TRBV20-1 and TRBJ1-1, with 8 bases fitting TRBD1. Germline-derived CDR1 and CDR2 are DFQATT and SNEGSKA (reference sequence). With V trimmed by 4 bases and J by 0 bases, 7 bases remained unmatched. The CDR3 is 15 residues long. The CDR3 DNA reads as TGCAGTGCTAAAACTGCGACAGGGGTGAACACTGAAGCTTTCTTT. Translating gives CSAKTATGVNTEAFF.

This clonotype was seen repeatedly, ten times or more. This chain joins TRBV7-9 and TRBJ1-6, with D maybe TRBD1 (5 bases). This CDR3 has 16 amino acids. The V gene's germline CDR1 is SEHNR and CDR2 FQNEAQ (reference sequence). Trimming took off 0 bases at V and 9 bases at J, with 15 bases between the two ends. CDR3 DNA: TGTGCCAGCAGCTTAGCCGGCGGTAGGGGTGGTTCACCCCTCCACTTT. Protein product: CASSLAGGRGGSPLHF.

The table lists this clonotype with many counts. V is TRBV12-3 or TRBV12-4 and J is TRBJ2-2; D is ambiguous. There are 14 residues in the CDR3. Trimming removed 5 bases from V and 9 bases from J, with 16 bases in between. CDR3 nucleotides: TGTGCCAGCAGTCCCCGGACGACTCTCAGGGAGCTGTTTTTT. Residues: CASSPRTTLRELFF.

The chain has TRBV6-2 or TRBV6-3 and TRBJ1-1, with a tentative D call TRBD1 (6 bases). Per the germline V gene, CDR1 is MNHEY and CDR2 is SVGEGT. Trimming removed 6 bases at V and 5 bases at J, with 10 bases between. This CDR3 has 12 residues. CDR3 DNA: TGTGCCAGCAGGGGGGCAGGGACTGAAGCTTTCTTT. Amino acid sequence: CASRGAGTEAFF.

In this sample, this clonotype turned up many times. The V call is TRBV12-3 or TRBV12-4, the J call TRBJ1-1; possible D gene TRBD1, 5 bases. The CDR3 loop spans 14 amino acids. V lost 1 base and J 1 base, leaving 7 bases between the germline ends. The CDR3 DNA sequence: TGTGCCAGCAGTTTAGGGACAAAGAACACTGAAGCTTTCTTT. Translating gives CASSLGTKNTEAFF.

There are a few counts of this clonotype. The V call is TRBV20-1, the J call TRBJ1-4; weak D call: TRBD1 (6 bases). This CDR3 contains 14 residues. Trimming shortened V by 3 bases and J by 5 bases, and 13 bases separated the two germline ends. The germline V gene encodes CDR1 DFQATT and CDR2 SNEGSKA (reference sequence). The CDR3 nucleotides read TGCAGTGCTAGTGGGACACTCACAAATGAAAAACTGTTTTTT. This codes for CSASGTLTNEKLFF.

This clonotype has ten or more counts. The CDR3 coding sequence is TGTGCCAGCAGTTGGGACATGAGGGGGAATGAGCAGTTCTTC. Amino acids: CASSWDMRGNEQFF. This chain links TRBV5-6 with TRBJ2-1; possible D gene TRBD1, 6 bases. This CDR3 contains 14 residues. Looked up from germline, CDR1 is SGHDT and CDR2 is YYEEEE. V was shortened by 5 bases and J by 7 bases, with 16 bases between the two germline ends.

This clonotype showed up just once. This chain joins TRBV7-8 and TRBJ2-7; no reliable D call. The CDR3 contains 15 residues. The germline gives CDR1 SGHVS, CDR2 FQNEAQ. Between the trimmed V and J ends, which lost 2 bases and 0 bases, there was a span of 11 bases. The CDR3 DNA reads as TGTGCCAGCAGCTTAAACAAGGCCAGCTCCTACGAGCAGTACTTC. Amino acid sequence: CASSLNKASSYEQYF.

J is TRBJ2-3 and V is TRBV6-4, with a weak D call TRBD2 (6 bases). The CDR3 contains 13 residues. Germline V gene data show CDR1 as MRHNA and CDR2 as SNTAGT. Trimming cost V 5 bases and J 1 base, with 7 bases left between them. DNA for the CDR3: TGTGCCAGCAGTTCTAGCGGCACAGATACGCAGTATTTT. Amino acid sequence: CASSSSGTDTQYF.

This clonotype was recorded at least ten times. The chain links TRBV28 to TRBJ2-5, with 10 bases that match TRBD1. The CDR3 spans 14 residues. Germline-derived CDR1 and CDR2 are MDHEN and SYDVKM. V dropped 8 bases and J dropped 6; count of bases not matched to a gene: 9. The CDR3 is CASSSTGGLKTQYF. CDR3 sequence (DNA): TGTGCCAGCTCTTCGACAGGGGGCCTGAAGACCCAGTACTTC.

V usage is TRBV5-1 and J usage is TRBJ2-5; no firm D call. The CDR3 runs to 11 residues. CDR1 and CDR2 (germline): SGHRS, YFSETQ. V lost 4 bases and J lost 3, with 4 bases in between. CDR3 DNA sequence: TGCGCCAGCAGCAAAGAAGAGACCCAGTACTTC. Its translation is CASSKEETQYF.

This clonotype was observed a single time. This sequence joins TRBV5-4 and TRBJ1-2; 7 nucleotides agree with TRBD1. CDR1 and CDR2 from the germline V gene are SGHNT and YYREEE (reference sequence). The CDR3 runs to 13 residues. The V and J ends lost 4 bases and 3 bases, in that order; junction bases with no gene match: 3. The CDR3 reads CASSRDSYYGYTF. For the CDR3, the DNA is TGTGCCAGCAGCCGGGACAGCTACTATGGCTACACCTTC.

Turning to this clonotype: Relative to the germline gene, one junction end is altered; a read error may explain this. J is TRBJ1-2 and V is TRBV11-2; D gene uncertain. The germline gives CDR1 SGHAT, CDR2 FQNNGV. The CDR3 is made up of 13 amino acids. The CDR3: CVSSQDLGYGYTF. CDR3 DNA: TGTGTCAGCAGTCAAGATTTAGGCTATGGCTACACCTTC.

In this sample, this clonotype turned up many times. The chain joins TRBV4-1 to TRBJ2-7; 8 bases are shared with TRBD2. The CDR3 loop spans 15 amino acids. The V segment lost 4 bases and the J segment 5 bases; nucleotides outside the gene matches: 10. Germline CDR1 and CDR2: MGHRA and YSYEKL. The CDR3 sequence: CASSRFSGMFDEQYF. As DNA, the CDR3 is TGCGCCAGCAGCCGTTTTAGCGGGATGTTCGACGAGCAGTACTTC.

The rearrangement joins TRBV7-3 to TRBJ2-5; D gene ambiguous. The CDR3 length is 13 residues. V lost 5 bases and J lost 4, with 11 bases in between. Germline lookup yields CDR1 SGHTA and CDR2 FQGTGA. Here the CDR3 reads CASSKYHRETQYF. In nucleotides, the CDR3 is TGTGCCAGCAGCAAGTATCATAGAGAGACCCAGTACTTC.

The chain couples TRBV6-1 to TRBJ2-7; D possibly corresponds to TRBD2 (5 bases). The CDR3 extends over 14 amino acids. Deletions cut 5 bases from V and 0 bases from J, with 11 bases between. Germline assignment: CDR1 MNHNS and CDR2 SASEGT. CDR3 nucleotide sequence: TGTGCCAGCAGTCATCGGACTCACTCCTACGAGCAGTACTTC. Encoded protein: CASSHRTHSYEQYF.